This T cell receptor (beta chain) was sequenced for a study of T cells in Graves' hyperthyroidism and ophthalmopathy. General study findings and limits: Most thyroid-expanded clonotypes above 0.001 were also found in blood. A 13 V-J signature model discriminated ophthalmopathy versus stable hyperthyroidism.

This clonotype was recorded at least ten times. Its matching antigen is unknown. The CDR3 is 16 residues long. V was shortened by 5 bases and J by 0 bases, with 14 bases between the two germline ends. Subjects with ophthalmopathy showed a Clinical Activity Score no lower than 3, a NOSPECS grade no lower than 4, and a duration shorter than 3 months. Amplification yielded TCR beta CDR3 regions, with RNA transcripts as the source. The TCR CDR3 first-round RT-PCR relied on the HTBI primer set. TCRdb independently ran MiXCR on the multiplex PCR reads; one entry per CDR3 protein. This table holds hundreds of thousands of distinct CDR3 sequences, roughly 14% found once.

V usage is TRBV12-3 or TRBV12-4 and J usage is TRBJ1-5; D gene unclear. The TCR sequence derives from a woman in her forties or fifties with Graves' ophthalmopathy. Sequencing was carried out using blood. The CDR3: CASSPFTEFSNQPQHF. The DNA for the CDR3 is TGTGCCAGCAGTCCTTTTACAGAGTTTAGCAATCAGCCCCAGCATTTT.